A selection of T cell receptor beta chains follows, all from one sample in a study of blood T cell repertoires in COVID-19. Sequencing was performed with immunoSEQ multiplex PCR; in TCRdb, only in-frame clones are kept and a portion is missing. The profile shows under 400,000 clones, around 87% of them singletons. The sample comprised peripheral blood. The source is a young woman with COVID-19, enrolled during active disease. CDR3s include the opening cysteine and the closing phenylalanine or tryptophan.

TRBV30 | CAWSVILGGDEQYF
TRBV7-9 | CASSPAGTVYNEQFF
TRBV28 | CASSLIQGGNTIYF
TRBV5-4 | CASSPHHSGSSYEQYF
TRBV2 | CASGETRRETQYF
TRBV5-4 | CASSLAGLDLEQYF
TRBV11-2 | CASSSRDYRTGELFF
TRBV28 | CASSLGLAGGIGHEQFF
TRBV28 | CASSRSGTSYYEQYF
TRBV9 | CASSVGSGSTYEQYF
TRBV3-1/TRBV3-2 | CASSQYRGEQYF
TRBV29-1 | CSAGQGYGYTF
TRBV7-9 | CASSWASGRALPLDEQFF
TRBV4-3 | CASSQDIVAGELFF
TRBV15 | CATRGGSGSGELFF
TRBV4-1 | CASSHRTGGEQPQHF
TRBV5-4 | CASSWDRANTEAFF
TRBV6-5 | CASSYRHLNTEAFF
TRBV27 | CASRRAGPTGELFF
TRBV7-2 | CASSFRGIIRNEQFF
TRBV7-9 | CASSDRPNYGYTF
TRBV7-9 | CASSPGLNEQFF
TRBV6-6 | CASSYSPGGDSPLHF
TRBV5-1 | CASSLGTAQETQYF
TRBV4-1 | CASSQEVHLAKNIQYF
TRBV19 | CASSIGDRGNTIYF
TRBV7-8 | CASSFTQHSYNEQFF
TRBV29-1 | CSVEDRGGHGYTF
TRBV29-1 | CSARLAGPSNTGELFF
TRBV2 | CASMSGTSSYEQYF
TRBV11-2 | CASSTDRGPGETQYF
TRBV7-9 | CASSLNRVRLFF
TRBV5-5 | CASSERRGWGETQYF
TRBV19 | CASSMVGRGYQPQHF
TRBV9 | CASSVAGRWGPAGYTQYF
TRBV18 | CASSPYSRSRDTQYF
TRBV12-3/TRBV12-4 | CASSLARLAEQYF